This T cell receptor beta chain was recovered during a study of T cell responses to AZD1222 COVID-19 vaccine listed by TCRdb under 2021. Regarding the complete study: A total of about 230 trial participants underwent TCR sequencing, of whom around 200 received two doses of AZD1222 and about 25 received two doses of the MenACWY control vaccine. Enrollment into the trials was organized by age into subgroups of 18-55, 56-69 and 70-plus years, and those subgroups contained roughly 160, 29 and 62 TCR-sequenced participants, respectively. Broad study findings and their caveats: Epitopes outside the regions mutated in the B.1.351 and B.1.1.7 variants were reportedly recognized by nearly half of the unique spike-specific TCRs. Conclusions about previously exposed vaccinees were limited because only a handful of AZD1222 recipients were SARS-CoV-2 seropositive at baseline. A significant rise in spike-specific TCR breadth and depth was observed after two AZD1222 doses relative to day 0 and relative to MenACWY recipients. No day 14 peak-response samples were available, so repertoires were characterized only after the peak T cell response. Most participants were white British and females outnumbered males, and the authors suggested that clonal diversity may have been underestimated. The 56-69-year group was small, and its depth increase did not reach significance, likely because of low power. Vaccine-associated CD4 TCRs spanned the whole spike protein, with dominant responses in regions 160-218 and 743-854.

The CDR3 regions of human TCRbeta chains were analyzed by immunosequencing. As for the original processing: Repertoire TCRs were checked for matches against a reference library of SARS-CoV-2-specific TCRs that had been generated using the MIRA antigen-specificity platform. Breadth was defined as the fraction of unique TCRs that were SARS-CoV-2-associated, and depth was defined as the fraction of total T cells that were SARS-CoV-2-associated. Using the MIRA data, each spike-specific TCR was mapped to the spike region that the TCR reacts to and placed in a CD4 or CD8 class. Log10-transformed breadth and depth values were compared by one-way ANOVA with Sidak's multiple comparisons tests. TCRdb stores this immuneACCESS table with in-frame sequences only. Part of the clones is absent; in the studies checked, under half of the shortfall reflects unresolved V genes, and no reason is known for the rest. V and J calls and clone size are as listed in that table; D and trimming were resolved from the DNA. The sample table records 35,000 to 55,000 clones; around 77% of these occur just once. Clones ranked in the top ten supply about a fifth of the sample.

Notes on this clone: This clone's antigen is unknown. No base qualities exist here, and no much larger clone lies one base off it.

The junction carries 12 bases between V and J, which are trimmed by 4 bases and 9 bases respectively. The CDR3, cysteine through phenylalanine, is 13 amino acids long. CDR3 DNA is the only sequence kept; it has 39 bases, read in frame from the first base. As encoded in the germline V gene, CDR1 is MDHEN while CDR2 is SYDVKM. The intended sense of this specimen's time point label: about 28 days (+/-7) after the second vaccine dose. This sample's treatment or condition label indicates: meningococcal conjugate vaccine given as trial control. Vaccinee samples were obtained from the UK trials COV001 and COV002, which included a single-blind randomized controlled phase 2/3 trial of AZD1222 (ChAdOx1 nCoV-19) in healthy adults. Trial participant PBMC samples were collected at day 0 and day 28 after the second dose for TCRbeta chain sequencing.

The clonotype comes from an adult who received the MenACWY meningococcal vaccine as a control. The source was peripheral blood, collected 28 days after the second dose of the MenACWY control vaccine. This sequence uses TRBV28 and TRBJ1-4; the D gene is perhaps TRBD1, on 5 matching bases. The DNA sequence is TGTGCCAGCAGTTCGGGACTGGGCAAAAAACTGTTTTTT. Protein translation: CASSSGLGKKLFF.